This TCR beta chain was identified during a study of regulatory T cells in long-lasting Graves disease. Study summary: It was over 5 years of antithyroid drugs, with positive TSH receptor antibodies, that meant persistent Graves' disease. Whole-study findings and limits: Peripheral blood was the sole material, not thyroid tissue.

Germline values: CDR1 GTSNPN, CDR2 SVGIG (reference sequence). There are 14 residues in the CDR3. V lost 2 bases and J lost 0, with 8 bases in between. iRepertoire HTBI primers and Arm-PCR of CDR3 regions built TCR beta libraries. MiXCR, run by TCRdb on the multiplex PCR reads, gives a single entry per CDR3 protein. Of a few hundred thousand distinct CDR3 sequences in the sample, 20% to 25% were seen once. The time point was: persistent/refractory GD, antithyroid drugs over 5 years with positive TRAb. Extracted RNA from PBMCs served as the source of the TCR library. With respect to this clonotype: Its target is unknown.

This clonotype was sampled from a female donor with Graves disease. This chain connects TRBV30 to TRBJ2-1; D unclear. This specimen was peripheral blood mononuclear cells (PBMCs), taken when the disease was refractory, from a patient treated with antithyroid drugs. The CDR3 nucleotides are TGTGCCTGGAGTCCCTGGAGCTCCTACAATGAGCAGTTCTTC. Its protein product is CAWSPWSSYNEQFF.